Below are 25 T cell receptor beta chains sequenced from a single sample in a study of T-cell reconstitution after alpha-beta-depleted transplantation in children. TCRbeta library construction was performed incorporating unique molecular identifiers. A single record per CDR3 protein comes from TCRdb applying MiXCR to the PCR reads. Of roughly 500,000 distinct CDR3 sequences in the sample, 15% to 20% were seen once. Sequencing used PBMCs from the stem cell graft donor, obtained from the stem cell graft. The receptor source for this set is a human donor who donated a stem cell graft to a child with acute lymphoblastic leukemia.

This chain links TRBV27 with TRBJ2-1, with TRBD2 matching over 9 bases. The CDR3 is 14 residues long. V was pared by 2 bases and J by 10 bases, with 6 bases of the junction left unmatched. Germline loops: CDR1 MNHEY, CDR2 SMNVEV (reference sequence). The CDR3 spells CASSLAGGEREQFF. CDR3 coding DNA: TGTGCCAGCAGTTTAGCGGGAGGGGAAAGGGAGCAGTTCTTC.

The rearrangement uses TRBV20-1 and TRBJ2-1; D perhaps matches TRBD2 (6 bases). The CDR3 consists of 17 residues. CDR1 and CDR2 from the germline V gene are DFQATT and SNEGSKA (reference sequence). V gave up 2 bases and J gave up 5 bases, with 22 bases separating them. CDR3 nucleotide sequence: TGCAGTGCTAGACCCTTTCAAGGGGAGGCTGGTGACAATGAGCAGTTCTTC. Residues: CSARPFQGEAGDNEQFF.

This clonotype was detected only a few times. This chain links TRBV6-5 with TRBJ2-3; 8 nucleotides agree with TRBD1. This CDR3 is 14 amino acids long. Looked up from germline, CDR1 is MNHEY and CDR2 is SVGAGI. V shed 7 bases and J 11 bases; nucleotides not matched to a gene: 14. In nucleotides, the CDR3 is TGTGCCAGCACCGCGACAGGGGATGGGAGTAGGCAGTATTTT. This encodes CASTATGDGSRQYF.

This clonotype was found a few times. V usage is TRBV20-1 and J usage is TRBJ2-7; TRBD2 matches at 7 bases. The CDR3 length is 11 residues. CDR1 is DFQATT, CDR2 SNEGSKA, per germline (reference sequence). Trimming removed 6 bases from V and 1 base from J; junction bases left unmatched: 0. CDR3 sequence reads: CSAGRSYEQYF. CDR3 nucleotide sequence: TGCAGTGCCGGGAGGTCCTACGAGCAGTACTTC.

The rearrangement joins TRBV27 to TRBJ1-2, with D unresolved. Looked up from germline, CDR1 is MNHEY and CDR2 is SMNVEV (reference sequence). Trimming took 5 bases from V and 1 from J, leaving 5 bases between them. This CDR3 has 12 amino acids. The CDR3 loop reads CASSDYNYGYTF. The CDR3 DNA reads TGTGCCAGCAGTGACTATAACTATGGCTACACCTTC.

In its sample, this clonotype was seen a few times. This chain uses TRBV5-1 with TRBJ2-1; no clear D gene. This CDR3 contains 16 residues. Trimming left V 0 bases short and J 2 bases short, with 12 bases between. Germline V CDR1 and CDR2: SGHRS, YFSETQ. The CDR3 here is CASSLDARSPYNEQFF. For the CDR3, the DNA is TGCGCCAGCAGCTTGGATGCGCGGAGCCCCTACAATGAGCAGTTCTTC.

This clonotype appeared a few times. J is TRBJ1-6 and V is TRBV7-2; 9 bases are shared with TRBD1. The V and J ends lost 3 bases and 8 bases, in that order; junction bases with no gene match: 26. The germline gives CDR1 SGHTA, CDR2 FQGNSA. The CDR3 is made up of 22 amino acids. CDR3 protein: CASSFQEDLGPFRDRVDSPLHF. The CDR3 DNA follows: TGTGCCAGCAGCTTTCAAGAAGATTTAGGCCCCTTCCGGGACAGGGTCGATTCACCCCTCCACTTT.

This clonotype was seen more than once but under ten times. The J gene is TRBJ2-1, the V gene TRBV7-2; 10 bases align to TRBD2. CDR1 SGHTA and CDR2 FQGNSA come from the germline V gene. This CDR3 has 15 amino acids. V gave up 4 bases and J gave up 5 bases; unmatched junction bases: 5. CDR3: CASSSTSGPHNEQFF. DNA for the CDR3: TGTGCCAGCAGCTCGACTAGCGGGCCCCACAATGAGCAGTTCTTC.

There are a few counts of this clonotype. J is TRBJ1-1 and V is TRBV12-3 or TRBV12-4; D is unresolved. The CDR3 consists of 15 residues. Trimming cost V 1 base and J 4 bases, with 13 bases left between them. The CDR3 DNA reads as TGTGCCAGCAGTTTAGACAGAGGAAAAACCACTGAAGCTTTCTTT. Protein: CASSLDRGKTTEAFF.

The gene calls are TRBV20-1 and TRBJ2-5; weak D call: TRBD1 (6 bases). The CDR3 totals 13 residues. CDR1 and CDR2 from the germline V gene are DFQATT and SNEGSKA (reference sequence). Trimming removed 3 bases from V and 5 bases from J, with 13 bases in between. The CDR3 is CSASPQGRETQYF. The CDR3 region has the DNA TGCAGTGCTAGTCCACAGGGTCGGGAGACCCAGTACTTC.

The V gene is TRBV5-5, the J gene TRBJ1-1; D is undetermined. The V end lost 0 bases, the J end lost 8 bases, and 11 bases lay between the germline ends. CDR3 size: 13 residues. CDR1 is SGHKS and CDR2 is YYEKEE in the germline V gene (reference sequence). CDR3 DNA: TGTGCCAGCAGCTTGGCCTACACTCCAGAAGCTTTCTTT. It translates to CASSLAYTPEAFF.

The chain has TRBV12-3 or TRBV12-4 and TRBJ2-3; 7 bases line up with TRBD2. V was clipped by 2 bases and J by 2 bases; unmatched bases: 7. The CDR3 runs to 16 residues. The CDR3 nucleotides read TGTGCCAGCAGTTTACGGGACTACTCTTTCACAGATACGCAGTATTTT. Amino acids: CASSLRDYSFTDTQYF.

The genes are TRBV5-1 and TRBJ2-5, with 9 bases that match TRBD1. Germline-derived CDR1 and CDR2 are SGHRS and YFSETQ. V lost 4 bases, J lost 2 bases, and 12 bases stayed unmatched. The CDR3 totals 17 residues. CDR3 DNA: TGCGCCAGCAGCCGAAGCCTGGACAGGGGTTTTCAAGAGACCCAGTACTTC. Its translation: CASSRSLDRGFQETQYF.

This chain links TRBV3-1 with TRBJ2-5; D not certain. V was pared by 1 base and J by 5 bases, with 14 bases between. CDR1 is LGHDT, CDR2 YNNKEL, per germline (reference sequence). The CDR3 spans 15 residues. CDR3 in amino acids: CASSQGLQRRETQYF. The DNA for the CDR3 is TGTGCCAGCAGCCAAGGACTCCAGCGACGGGAGACCCAGTACTTC.

This chain connects TRBV27 to TRBJ2-7, with D unresolved. V was cut by 5 bases and J by 5 bases, with 13 bases left in between. The germline V gene has CDR1 MNHEY and CDR2 SMNVEV (reference sequence). The CDR3 totals 13 residues. The CDR3 nucleotides are TGTGCCAGCAGTATGTTGGCCCCCAACGAGCAGTACTTC. The encoded protein is CASSMLAPNEQYF.

This chain links TRBV3-1 with TRBJ1-1; D is possibly TRBD1 (5 bases). V lost 10 bases and J lost 1, with 25 bases in between. Germline lookup yields CDR1 LGHDT and CDR2 YNNKEL (reference sequence). The CDR3 contains 17 residues. In nucleotides, the CDR3 is TGTGCCACCCCGAAACAGGTCACCCCCTGGGGGAACACTGAAGCTTTCTTT. It codes for CATPKQVTPWGNTEAFF.

This clonotype was seen a few times. The chain joins TRBV11-2 to TRBJ2-3; 7 bases are shared with TRBD2. CDR3 length equals 16 residues. Unmatched junction bases numbered 15, after V lost 5 bases and J lost 7 bases. Germline values: CDR1 SGHAT, CDR2 FQNNGV. Here the CDR3 DNA reads TGTGCCAGCAGCACCCACGGGCGGGAGATGGAGAATACGCAGTATTTT. Protein product: CASSTHGREMENTQYF.

The chain recombines TRBV7-9 with TRBJ2-3; D gene unclear. CDR3 length: 14 amino acids. Germline V gene lookup returns CDR1 SEHNR and CDR2 FQNEAQ (reference sequence). The V end was cut by 4 bases, the J end by 3 bases, with 11 bases between. Here the CDR3 reads CASSSFLGTDTQYF. CDR3 nucleotide sequence: TGTGCCAGCAGCTCCTTTTTGGGGACAGATACGCAGTATTTT.

The chain joins TRBV7-2 to TRBJ2-1; D is possibly TRBD2 (5 bases). CDR3 length: 13 residues. Germline CDR1 SGHTA, CDR2 FQGNSA. V was pared by 5 bases and J by 6 bases, with 11 bases between. The CDR3 protein is CASSLQLVNEQFF. CDR3 in DNA: TGTGCCAGCAGCCTACAACTAGTCAATGAGCAGTTCTTC.

The rearrangement uses TRBV3-1 and TRBJ2-2; D perhaps matches TRBD1 (5 bases). Germline V gene lookup returns CDR1 LGHDT and CDR2 YNNKEL (reference sequence). Trimming removed 0 bases at V and 3 bases at J, with 11 bases between. There are 16 residues in the CDR3. CDR3 DNA: TGTGCCAGCAGCCAAGAAGAGGACACGGACACCGGGGAGCTGTTTTTT. Residues: CASSQEEDTDTGELFF. Combining the CDR3 with reference TRBV3-1 and TRBJ2-2 gives the whole variable domain DTAVSQTPKYLVTQMGNDKSIKCEQNLGHDTMYWYKQDSKKFLKIMFSYNNKELIINETVPNRFSPKSPDKAHLNLHINSLELGDSAVYFCASSQEEDTDTGELFFGEGSRLTVL.

In this sample, this clonotype turned up a few times. The chain links TRBV5-1 to TRBJ2-2; TRBD1 matches 9 bases. This CDR3 has 16 residues. The germline V gene encodes CDR1 SGHRS and CDR2 YFSETQ. V lost 0 bases, J lost 5 bases, and 5 bases stayed unmatched. CDR3 sequence reads: CASSLEGQGPTGELFF. CDR3 nucleotide sequence: TGCGCCAGCAGCTTGGAGGGACAGGGTCCAACCGGGGAGCTGTTTTTT.

V is TRBV5-1 and J is TRBJ2-2, with TRBD2 matching over 8 bases. CDR1 SGHRS and CDR2 YFSETQ come from the germline V gene. The CDR3 covers 15 residues. V lost 6 bases, J lost 6 bases, and 10 bases stayed unmatched. The CDR3 is CASMLTSVVPGELFF. As DNA, the CDR3 is TGCGCCAGCATGCTGACTAGCGTTGTTCCCGGGGAGCTGTTTTTT.

The sample holds a few counts of this clonotype. The chain has TRBV5-1 and TRBJ1-2, with D possibly TRBD1 on 5 matching bases. Looked up from germline, CDR1 is SGHRS and CDR2 is YFSETQ. V gave up 2 bases and J gave up 0 bases, with 14 bases separating them. The CDR3 extends over 16 amino acids. Here the CDR3 DNA reads TGCGCCAGCAGCTTTGGGGACGGGCTGACTAACTATGGCTACACCTTC. Amino acids: CASSFGDGLTNYGYTF. Together with reference TRBV5-1 and TRBJ1-2, the CDR3 gives the full variable domain: KAGVTQTPRYLIKTRGQQVTLSCSPISGHRSVSWYQQTPGQGLQFLFEYFSETQRNKGNFPGRFSGRQFSNSRSEMNVSTLELGDSALYLCASSFGDGLTNYGYTFGSGTRLTVV.

This clonotype was found many times. The chain combines TRBV5-1 with TRBJ2-5; D is unclear. Per germline, CDR1 SGHRS and CDR2 YFSETQ. V was trimmed by 2 bases and J by 3 bases, leaving 5 bases between them. The CDR3 has 12 residues. The DNA for the CDR3 is TGCGCCAGCAGCTTAGTGGAAGAGACCCAGTACTTC. This codes for CASSLVEETQYF.

This chain links TRBV5-1 with TRBJ2-1; TRBD2 matches 13 bases. Trimming cost V 3 bases and J 7 bases; bases outside gene matches: 4. Germline V gene lookup returns CDR1 SGHRS and CDR2 YFSETQ. There are 15 residues in the CDR3. CDR3 nucleotide sequence: TGCGCCAGCAGCTGGACTAGCGGGAGTCTGAATGAGCAGTTCTTC. Its protein product is CASSWTSGSLNEQFF.